This TCR beta chain was sequenced during a study of CD4 T cells in relation to SARS-CoV-2 and coronaviruses. Study information: The HLA restriction of the shared crossreactive spike epitopes was mapped. Study conclusions and caveats: Monoreactive clones expanded significantly more to SARS-CoV-2 than crossreactive clones did. In roughly 60% of donors, memory CD4+ clonotypes crossrecognized SARS-CoV-2 and at least one common cold coronavirus spike.

Naive and memory CD4+ T cell DNA was deep-sequenced without culture. Assay used: immunoSEQ multiplex PCR; TCRdb lists only in-frame clones, some missing. The table includes around 70,000 clones, around 86% detected once. CD4+ T cells from unexposed donors were obtained before the COVID-19 pandemic (2011-2018). In germline, CDR1 is LGHDT, CDR2 YNNKEL (reference sequence). The CDR3 spans 18 residues. The V gene end was trimmed by 4 bases and the J gene end by 0 bases; junction bases not matched to a gene: 10. Comments on this clone: Its target is not known.

The sequenced sample was memory CD4+ T cells from PBMCs. This clonotype originated in a human donor in good health. This chain joins TRBV3-1 (or the pseudogene TRBV3-2) and TRBJ2-2; 8 nucleotides line up with TRBD2. Here the CDR3 DNA reads TGTGCCAGCAGCCTTCGCCCTTCGGGGGGGACGAACACCGGGGAGCTGTTTTTT. Translation gives CASSLRPSGGTNTGELFF.